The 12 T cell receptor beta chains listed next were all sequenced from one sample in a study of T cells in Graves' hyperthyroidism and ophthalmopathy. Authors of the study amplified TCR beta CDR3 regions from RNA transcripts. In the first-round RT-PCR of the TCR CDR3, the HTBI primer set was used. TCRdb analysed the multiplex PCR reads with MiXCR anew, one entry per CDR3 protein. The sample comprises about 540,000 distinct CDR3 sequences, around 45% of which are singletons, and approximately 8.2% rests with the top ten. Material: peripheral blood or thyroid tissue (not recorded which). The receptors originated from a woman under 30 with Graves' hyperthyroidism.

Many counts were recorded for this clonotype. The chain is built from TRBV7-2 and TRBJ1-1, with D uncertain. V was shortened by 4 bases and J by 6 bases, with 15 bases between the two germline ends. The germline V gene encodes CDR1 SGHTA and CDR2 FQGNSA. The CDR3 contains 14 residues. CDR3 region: CASSSSAKQPEAFF. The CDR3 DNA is TGTGCCAGCAGCTCCTCAGCTAAGCAGCCTGAAGCTTTCTTT.

The DNA of the CDR3 is TGTGCCAGCAGTGACACACTAGCGGAGAGCCAAGAGACCCAGTACTTC. This translates into CASSDTLAESQETQYF. The gene calls are TRBV2 and TRBJ2-5; TRBD2 agrees at 8 bases. Per the germline V gene, CDR1 is SNHLY and CDR2 is FYNNEI. The CDR3 has 16 residues. J lost 1 base, V lost 3 bases, and 7 bases had no gene match.

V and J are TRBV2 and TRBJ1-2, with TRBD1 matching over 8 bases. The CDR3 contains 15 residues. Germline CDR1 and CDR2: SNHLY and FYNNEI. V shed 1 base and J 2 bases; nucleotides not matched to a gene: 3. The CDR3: CASSEDGDRNYGYTF. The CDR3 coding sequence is TGTGCCAGCAGTGAAGATGGGGACAGGAACTATGGCTACACCTTC.

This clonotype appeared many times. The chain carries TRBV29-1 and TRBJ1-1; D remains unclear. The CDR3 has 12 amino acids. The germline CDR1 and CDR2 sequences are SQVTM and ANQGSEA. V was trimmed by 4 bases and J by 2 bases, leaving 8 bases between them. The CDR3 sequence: CSVVWGNTEAFF. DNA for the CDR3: TGCAGCGTTGTGTGGGGAAACACTGAAGCTTTCTTT.

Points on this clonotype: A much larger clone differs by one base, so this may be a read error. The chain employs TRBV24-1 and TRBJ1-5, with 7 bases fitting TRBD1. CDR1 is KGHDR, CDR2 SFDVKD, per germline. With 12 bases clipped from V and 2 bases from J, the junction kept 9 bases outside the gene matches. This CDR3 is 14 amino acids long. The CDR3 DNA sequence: TGTGCCGCCCGAGCTACAGGGGGCAATCAGCCCCAGCATTTT. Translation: CAARATGGNQPQHF.

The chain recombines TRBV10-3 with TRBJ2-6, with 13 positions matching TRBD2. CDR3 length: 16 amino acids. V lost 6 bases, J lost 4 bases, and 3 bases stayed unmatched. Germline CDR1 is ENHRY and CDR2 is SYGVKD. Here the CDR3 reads CAISGLAGDGANVLTF. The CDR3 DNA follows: TGTGCCATCAGCGGACTAGCGGGAGACGGGGCCAACGTCCTGACTTTC.

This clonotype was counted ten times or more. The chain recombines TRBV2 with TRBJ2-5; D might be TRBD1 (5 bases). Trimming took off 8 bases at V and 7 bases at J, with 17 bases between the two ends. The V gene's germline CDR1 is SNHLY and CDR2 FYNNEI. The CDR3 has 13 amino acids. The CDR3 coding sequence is TGTGCCAGCGGACGACAGCTTGACGTGACCCAGTACTTC. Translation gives CASGRQLDVTQYF.

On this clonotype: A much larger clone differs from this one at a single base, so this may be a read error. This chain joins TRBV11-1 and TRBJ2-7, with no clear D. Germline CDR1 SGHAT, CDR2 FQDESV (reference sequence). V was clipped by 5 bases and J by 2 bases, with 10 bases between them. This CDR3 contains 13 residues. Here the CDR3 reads CASSQSHPYEQYF. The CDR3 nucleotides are TGTGCCAGCAGCCAGTCCCATCCCTACGAGCAGTACTTC.

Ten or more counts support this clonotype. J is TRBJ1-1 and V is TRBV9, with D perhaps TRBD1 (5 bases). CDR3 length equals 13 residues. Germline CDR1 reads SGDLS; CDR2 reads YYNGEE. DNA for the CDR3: TGTGGATGGGCAGGGCCCATGAACACTGAAGCTTTCTTT. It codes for CGWAGPMNTEAFF.

The CDR3 loop reads CASSHNAGAGELFF. The CDR3 DNA follows: TGTGCCAGCAGCCATAACGCAGGGGCCGGGGAGCTGTTTTTT. The V and J genes are TRBV11-3 and TRBJ2-2, with D possibly matching TRBD1 (6 bases). The CDR3 is 14 residues long. Germline values: CDR1 SGHNT, CDR2 YENEEA. With 5 bases removed from V and 6 bases from J, the gap between germline ends came to 13 bases. The full variable domain, rest sourced from reference TRBV11-3 and TRBJ2-2, is EAGVVQSPRYKIIEKKQPVAFWCNPISGHNTLYWYLQNLGQGPELLIRYENEEAVDDSQLPKDRFSAERLKGVDSTLKIQPAELGDSAVYLCASSHNAGAGELFFGEGSRLTVL.

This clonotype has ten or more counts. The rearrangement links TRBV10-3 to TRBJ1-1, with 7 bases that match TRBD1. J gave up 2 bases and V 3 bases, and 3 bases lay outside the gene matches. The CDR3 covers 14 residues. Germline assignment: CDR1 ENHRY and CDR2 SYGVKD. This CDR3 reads CAISERDSNTEAFF. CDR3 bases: TGTGCCATCAGTGAAAGGGACAGTAACACTGAAGCTTTCTTT.

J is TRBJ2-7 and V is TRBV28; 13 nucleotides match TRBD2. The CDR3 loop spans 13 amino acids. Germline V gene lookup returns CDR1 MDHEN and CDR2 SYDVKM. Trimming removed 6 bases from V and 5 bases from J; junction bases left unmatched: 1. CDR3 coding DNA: TGTGCCAGCAGCACTAGCGGGAGGGACGAGCAGTACTTC. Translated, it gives CASSTSGRDEQYF.